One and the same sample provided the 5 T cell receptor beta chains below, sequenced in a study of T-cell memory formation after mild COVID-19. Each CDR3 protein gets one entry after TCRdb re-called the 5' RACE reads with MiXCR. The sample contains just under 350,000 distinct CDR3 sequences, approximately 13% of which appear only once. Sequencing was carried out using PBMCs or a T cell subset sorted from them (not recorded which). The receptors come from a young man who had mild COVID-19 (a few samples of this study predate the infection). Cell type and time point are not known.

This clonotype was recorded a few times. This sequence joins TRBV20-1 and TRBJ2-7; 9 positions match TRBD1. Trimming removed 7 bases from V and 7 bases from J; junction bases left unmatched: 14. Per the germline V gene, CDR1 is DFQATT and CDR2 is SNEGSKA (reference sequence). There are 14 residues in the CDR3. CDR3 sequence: CSGRAGTGFLEQYF. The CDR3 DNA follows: TGCAGTGGCCGGGCCGGGACAGGGTTTTTGGAGCAGTACTTC.

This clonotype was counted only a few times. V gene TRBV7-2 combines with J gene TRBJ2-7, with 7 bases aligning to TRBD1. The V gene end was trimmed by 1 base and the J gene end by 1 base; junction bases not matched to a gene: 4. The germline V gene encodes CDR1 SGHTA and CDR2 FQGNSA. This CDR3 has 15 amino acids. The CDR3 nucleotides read TGTGCCAGCAGCTTAGGGTGGACAGGTTCCTACGAGCAGTACTTC. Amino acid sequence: CASSLGWTGSYEQYF.

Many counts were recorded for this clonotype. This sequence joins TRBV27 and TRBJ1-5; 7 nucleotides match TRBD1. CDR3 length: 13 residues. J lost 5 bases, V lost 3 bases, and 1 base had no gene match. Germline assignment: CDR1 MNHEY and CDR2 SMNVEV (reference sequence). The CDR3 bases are TGTGCCAGCAGTTTCAGGGGGGATCAGCCCCAGCATTTT. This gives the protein CASSFRGDQPQHF.

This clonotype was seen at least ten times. The CDR3 sequence is CASSLIAWETQYF. In DNA, the CDR3 is TGTGCCAGCAGTTTAATAGCATGGGAGACCCAGTACTTC. The J gene is TRBJ2-5, the V gene TRBV27; D is uncertain. Trimming removed 2 bases at V and 5 bases at J, with 9 bases between. This CDR3 is 13 amino acids long. CDR1 and CDR2 (germline): MNHEY, SMNVEV (reference sequence).

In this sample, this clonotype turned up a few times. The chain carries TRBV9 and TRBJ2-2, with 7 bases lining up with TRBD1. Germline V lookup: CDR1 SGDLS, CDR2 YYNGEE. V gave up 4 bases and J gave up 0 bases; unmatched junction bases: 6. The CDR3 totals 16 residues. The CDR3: CASSIRDRTNTGELFF. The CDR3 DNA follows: TGTGCCAGCAGCATCCGGGACAGAACGAACACCGGGGAGCTGTTTTTT.